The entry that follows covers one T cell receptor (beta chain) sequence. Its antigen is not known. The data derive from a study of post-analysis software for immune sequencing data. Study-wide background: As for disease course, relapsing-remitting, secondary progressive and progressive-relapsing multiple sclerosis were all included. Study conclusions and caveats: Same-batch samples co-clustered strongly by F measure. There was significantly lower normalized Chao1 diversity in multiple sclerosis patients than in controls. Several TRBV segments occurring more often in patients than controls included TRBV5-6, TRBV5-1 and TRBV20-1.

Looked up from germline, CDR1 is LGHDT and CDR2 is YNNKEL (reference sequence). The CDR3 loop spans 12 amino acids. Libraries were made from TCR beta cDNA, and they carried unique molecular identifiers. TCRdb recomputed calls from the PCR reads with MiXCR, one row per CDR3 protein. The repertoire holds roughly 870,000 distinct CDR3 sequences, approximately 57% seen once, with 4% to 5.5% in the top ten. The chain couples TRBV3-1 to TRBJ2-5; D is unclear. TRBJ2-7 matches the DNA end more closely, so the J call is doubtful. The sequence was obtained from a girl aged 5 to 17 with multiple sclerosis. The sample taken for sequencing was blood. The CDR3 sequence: CASSRVRYEQYF. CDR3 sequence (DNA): TGTGCCAGCAGCCGGGTGCGCTACGAGCAGTACTTC.